This T cell receptor beta chain was identified during a study of T cells expressing NK-cell markers. CDR3 length equals 14 residues. CDR1 is DFQATT and CDR2 is SNEGSKA in the germline V gene (reference sequence). TCRdb re-called the 5' RACE reads and catalogs CDR3 proteins one per entry, DNA excluded. The sample's table shows some 440,000 distinct CDR3 sequences. This chain connects TRBV20-1 to TRBJ2-5; TCRdb outputs TRBD2, but without DNA this stays unchecked. The TCR was taken from a woman in her forties or fifties in good health. Material: blood T cells: a sorted CD56 or NKG2C T cell subset, CD4+ or CD8+ T cells, or bulk PBMC T cells (not recorded which). The CDR3 is CSAPTGGTAGTQYF.